The 18 T cell receptor beta chains presented below share a single source sample, sequenced in a study of T cell responses to AZD1222 COVID-19 vaccine. The method was immunoSEQ multiplex PCR; TCRdb's version includes in-frame clones alone and lacks a portion of them. This sample yields 100,000 to 140,000 clones, of which roughly 87% are seen a single time; approximately 4.5% belongs to the top ten. The sequences come from peripheral blood, collected on day 0 of AZD1222 vaccination. The source of these receptors is an adult in good health.

The CDR3 region is CASSLLGRDQPQHF. As DNA, the CDR3 is TGTGCCAGCAGCTTACTGGGACGGGATCAGCCCCAGCATTTT. The J gene is TRBJ1-5, the V gene TRBV7-9; tentatively, D is TRBD1 (5 bases). Trimming stripped 2 bases from V and 5 bases from J, with 10 bases between. The germline CDR1 and CDR2 sequences are SEHNR and FQNEAQ (reference sequence). The CDR3 sequence is 14 residues long.

This rearrangement joins TRBV9 to TRBJ2-7, with D unresolved. There are 11 residues in the CDR3. Trimming removed 7 bases at V and 6 bases at J, with 11 bases between. Germline CDR1 reads SGDLS; CDR2 reads YYNGEE. The CDR3: CASGPEGEQYF. The CDR3 coding sequence is TGTGCCAGCGGGCCGGAAGGCGAGCAGTACTTC.

The V gene is TRBV5-4, the J gene TRBJ2-7; no clear D gene. The V end lost 3 bases, the J end lost 4 bases, and 5 bases lay between the germline ends. The CDR3 spans 11 residues. CDR1 and CDR2 (germline): SGHNT, YYREEE (reference sequence). The CDR3 sequence: CASSSSYEQYF. The DNA for the CDR3 is TGTGCCAGCAGCTCGTCGTACGAGCAGTACTTC.

This rearrangement joins TRBV7-3 to TRBJ1-2, with 7 bases fitting TRBD1. The J segment lost 5 bases and the V segment lost 5 bases, leaving 11 bases of the junction unmatched. The CDR3 runs to 15 residues. Germline V gene data show CDR1 as SGHTA and CDR2 as FQGTGA. This CDR3 reads CASSPERTGAYGYTF. CDR3 nucleotide sequence: TGTGCCAGCAGCCCTGAAAGGACAGGAGCTTATGGCTACACCTTC.

The genes are TRBV9 and TRBJ2-1, with D perhaps matching TRBD2 (5 bases). Per germline, CDR1 SGDLS and CDR2 YYNGEE. The CDR3 is 13 residues long. Between the trimmed V and J ends, which lost 4 bases and 6 bases, there was a span of 11 bases. CDR3 bases: TGTGCCAGCAGCTTAGGACTTTCCAATGAGCAGTTCTTC. Translating it yields CASSLGLSNEQFF.

V gene TRBV5-5 combines with J gene TRBJ1-5; D gene uncertain. With 0 bases removed from V and 0 bases from J, the gap between germline ends came to 4 bases. Germline V lookup: CDR1 SGHKS, CDR2 YYEKEE (reference sequence). The CDR3 covers 14 residues. The CDR3 bases are TGTGCCAGCAGCTTGGAACATAGCAATCAGCCCCAGCATTTT. Protein product: CASSLEHSNQPQHF.

DNA for the CDR3: TGTGCCAGCAGCTTGGATAGCAATCAGCCCCAGCATTTT. Amino acid sequence: CASSLDSNQPQHF. This chain connects TRBV7-2 to TRBJ1-5, with D unclear. V dropped 3 bases and J dropped 0 bases, with 3 bases sitting between them. This CDR3 spans 13 amino acids. Germline V gene sequence: CDR1 SGHTA, CDR2 FQGNSA.

The chain has TRBV19 and TRBJ1-1; a weak D match, TRBD1 (5 bases). Germline CDR1 is LNHDA and CDR2 is SQIVND (reference sequence). The CDR3 covers 14 residues. The V end was cut by 3 bases, the J end by 8 bases, with 16 bases between. The CDR3 DNA reads TGTGCCAGTAGTATGAAGGGGAGCCGGCGGGAAGCTTTCTTT. Encoded protein: CASSMKGSRREAFF.

The V gene is TRBV14, the J gene TRBJ1-2, with D possibly being TRBD1 (5 bases). The CDR3 runs 13 residues. In germline, CDR1 is SGHDN, CDR2 FVKESK. V gave up 2 bases and J gave up 6 bases, with 10 bases separating them. The CDR3 nucleotides read TGTGCCAGCAGCCAATCCAGGGTGGATGGCTACACCTTC. It encodes CASSQSRVDGYTF.

This chain connects TRBV15 to TRBJ2-1, with 10 bases aligning to TRBD1. Losses at the gene ends were 8 bases for V and 9 bases for J; bases not matched to a gene: 7. Germline assignment: CDR1 LNHNV and CDR2 YYDKDF (reference sequence). This CDR3 region has 13 residues. CDR3 amino acids: CATRQDRGTEQFF. Here the CDR3 DNA reads TGTGCCACCCGTCAGGACAGGGGGACTGAGCAGTTCTTC.

The chain has TRBV27 and TRBJ2-2; maybe TRBD1 (6 bases). Trimming stripped 1 base from V and 6 bases from J, with 12 bases between. Germline values: CDR1 MNHEY, CDR2 SMNVEV (reference sequence). This CDR3 has 15 amino acids. The CDR3 sequence is CASSLFTGKPGELFF. The CDR3 nucleotides read TGTGCCAGCAGTTTATTTACAGGGAAGCCCGGGGAGCTGTTTTTT.

The chain couples TRBV19 to TRBJ1-5; D is ambiguous. V was pared by 10 bases and J by 4 bases, with 17 bases between. Germline values: CDR1 LNHDA, CDR2 SQIVND (reference sequence). This CDR3 is 14 amino acids long. The CDR3 loop reads CATKSGPINQPQHF. CDR3 sequence (DNA): TGTGCCACCAAGAGTGGGCCGATAAATCAGCCCCAGCATTTT.

The gene calls are TRBV3-1 (or the pseudogene TRBV3-2) and TRBJ1-2, with 9 bases aligning to TRBD1. The ends lost 1 base at V and 2 bases at J; junction bases unmatched: 11. Germline CDR1 LGHDT, CDR2 YNNKEL (reference sequence). There are 18 residues in the CDR3. The CDR3 DNA follows: TGTGCCAGCAGCCAAGGGCGTCTCACAGGGGGCTCGAACTATGGCTACACCTTC. Amino acids: CASSQGRLTGGSNYGYTF.

This sequence joins TRBV19 and TRBJ1-6, with 7 bases fitting TRBD1. The CDR3 runs to 16 residues. The V gene's germline CDR1 is LNHDA and CDR2 SQIVND (reference sequence). With V trimmed by 5 bases and J by 5 bases, 9 bases remained unmatched. This CDR3 is CASSDRGRGHNSPLHF. The CDR3 DNA follows: TGTGCCAGTAGTGACCGGGGAAGGGGGCATAATTCACCCCTCCACTTT. Variable domain in full (rest from reference TRBV19 and TRBJ1-6): DGGITQSPKYLFRKEGQNVTLSCEQNLNHDAMYWYRQDPGQGLRLIYYSQIVNDFQKGDIAEGYSVSREKKESFPLTVTSAQKNPTAFYLCASSDRGRGHNSPLHFGNGTRLTVT.

The chain is built from TRBV19 and TRBJ2-5; TRBD1 agrees at 8 bases. This CDR3 contains 15 residues. Germline V gene data show CDR1 as LNHDA and CDR2 as SQIVND (reference sequence). V shed 4 bases and J 5 bases; nucleotides not matched to a gene: 9. In DNA form, the CDR3 reads TGTGCCAGTAGTACGGACAGGGCCGGAATGGAGACCCAGTACTTC. Encoded protein: CASSTDRAGMETQYF.

The gene calls are TRBV18 and TRBJ1-2; maybe TRBD1 (5 bases). Germline V CDR1 and CDR2: KGHSH, LQKENI. V lost 0 bases to trimming and J lost 7 bases, with 15 bases between them. This CDR3 is 15 amino acids long. The CDR3 spells CASSPPPPGESGYTF. The DNA for the CDR3 is TGTGCCAGCTCACCACCGCCACCGGGGGAAAGTGGCTACACCTTC.

The V and J genes are TRBV9 and TRBJ1-2, with a weak D call TRBD1 (5 bases). CDR3 length: 11 amino acids. Germline assignment: CDR1 SGDLS and CDR2 YYNGEE. V was shortened by 7 bases and J by 5 bases, with 9 bases between the two germline ends. CDR3 protein: CASGDSYGYTF. CDR3 sequence (DNA): TGTGCCAGCGGGGACTCTTATGGCTACACCTTC.

This sequence joins TRBV6-4 and TRBJ2-4, with D possibly TRBD2 on 6 matching bases. Looked up from germline, CDR1 is MRHNA and CDR2 is SNTAGT. V lost 3 bases to trimming and J lost 8 bases, with 8 bases between them. The CDR3 loop spans 12 amino acids. CDR3 bases: TGTGCCAGCAGTGAGCCGGGGGACATTCAGTACTTC. This translates into CASSEPGDIQYF.